Listed below are T cell receptor beta chains from one sample, sequenced in a study of blood T cell repertoires in COVID-19. Assay: immunoSEQ multiplex PCR; the TCRdb copy retains only in-frame clones and omits some. Of 110,000 to 150,000 clones listed, 70% to 80% were seen once; the top ten hold about 5%. Input material: peripheral blood. These receptors all stem from a woman aged 65 to 85 with COVID-19, enrolled during active disease. The CDR3 runs from the conserved cysteine through the conserved F or W. The order of the fields is clone size, V gene, D gene, J gene, CDR3 length, CDR3 protein, CDR3 DNA. D genes are given only for firm matches. Clone size, where shown, is once, few, many, or a class for clones that have expanded.

abundance: NA; v_gene: TRBV19; d_gene: NA; j_gene: TRBJ1-5; len: 14; CDR3aa: CASSTPYSNQPQHF; CDR3nt: TGTGCCAGTAGTACCCCGTATAGCAATCAGCCCCAGCATTTT
abundance: NA; v_gene: TRBV7-2; d_gene: NA; j_gene: TRBJ1-3; len: 15; CDR3aa: CASSLAKGPENTIYF; CDR3nt: TGTGCCAGCAGCTTAGCTAAGGGGCCAGAAAACACCATATATTTT
abundance: NA; v_gene: TRBV6-5; d_gene: NA; j_gene: TRBJ2-7; len: 13; CDR3aa: CASRNELFYEQYF; CDR3nt: TGTGCCAGCAGAAATGAACTTTTCTACGAGCAGTACTTC
abundance: NA; v_gene: TRBV29-1; d_gene: TRBD1; j_gene: TRBJ1-3; len: 14; CDR3aa: CSVGDRGSGNTIYF; CDR3nt: TGCAGCGTTGGGGACAGGGGTTCGGGAAACACCATATATTTT
abundance: NA; v_gene: TRBV28; d_gene: NA; j_gene: TRBJ1-4; len: 14; CDR3aa: CASRLPLGGEKLFF; CDR3nt: TGTGCCAGCAGACTTCCCTTGGGGGGTGAAAAACTGTTTTTT
abundance: NA; v_gene: TRBV29-1; d_gene: NA; j_gene: TRBJ1-2; len: 14; CDR3aa: CSVEGRSKLYGYTF; CDR3nt: TGCAGCGTTGAAGGGAGGAGTAAGCTCTATGGCTACACCTTC
abundance: NA; v_gene: TRBV5-4; d_gene: NA; j_gene: TRBJ1-2; len: 14; CDR3aa: CASSLVGSSGGYTF; CDR3nt: TGTGCCAGCAGCTTGGTGGGGTCCTCGGGGGGCTACACCTTC
abundance: NA; v_gene: TRBV2; d_gene: NA; j_gene: TRBJ1-3; len: 12; CDR3aa: CASRGYGNTIYF; CDR3nt: TGTGCCAGCAGGGGCTATGGAAACACCATATATTTT
abundance: NA; v_gene: TRBV15; d_gene: NA; j_gene: TRBJ1-6; len: 14; CDR3aa: CATSGSSYNSPLHF; CDR3nt: TGTGCCACCAGCGGCAGCTCCTATAATTCACCCCTCCACTTT
abundance: NA; v_gene: TRBV5-4; d_gene: TRBD2; j_gene: TRBJ2-1; len: 16; CDR3aa: CASSLRVSGGLREQFF; CDR3nt: TGTGCCAGCAGCTTGCGGGTTAGCGGGGGGCTCAGGGAGCAGTTCTTC
abundance: few; v_gene: TRBV2; d_gene: TRBD1; j_gene: TRBJ1-5; len: 16; CDR3aa: CASSDRGFRSNQPQHF; CDR3nt: TGTGCCAGCAGCGACAGGGGTTTTCGAAGCAATCAGCCCCAGCATTTT
abundance: few; v_gene: TRBV9; d_gene: TRBD1; j_gene: TRBJ2-7; len: 15; CDR3aa: CASSLGQGALYEQYF; CDR3nt: TGTGCCAGCAGCCTCGGACAGGGAGCCCTCTACGAGCAGTACTTC
abundance: NA; v_gene: TRBV7-8; d_gene: NA; j_gene: TRBJ2-7; len: 14; CDR3aa: CASSLAGALYEQYF; CDR3nt: TGTGCCAGCAGCTTAGCGGGGGCCTTATACGAGCAGTACTTC
abundance: NA; v_gene: TRBV15; d_gene: NA; j_gene: TRBJ1-6; len: 14; CDR3aa: CATSRAQARSPLHF; CDR3nt: TGTGCCACCAGCAGAGCGCAGGCCCGGTCACCCCTCCACTTT
abundance: NA; v_gene: TRBV2; d_gene: NA; j_gene: TRBJ2-4; len: 15; CDR3aa: CASSRPDMGGNIQYF; CDR3nt: TGTGCCAGCAGTAGACCGGATATGGGGGGAAACATTCAGTACTTC
abundance: NA; v_gene: TRBV29-1; d_gene: TRBD1; j_gene: TRBJ1-2; len: 14; CDR3aa: CSVVPGQGFFGYTF; CDR3nt: TGCAGCGTTGTTCCGGGACAGGGATTTTTTGGCTACACCTTC
abundance: NA; v_gene: TRBV11-2; d_gene: TRBD2; j_gene: TRBJ2-7; len: 17; CDR3aa: CASSSSRGTSTLFEQYF; CDR3nt: TGTGCCAGCAGCTCCTCTAGGGGGACTAGTACCCTCTTCGAGCAGTACTTC
abundance: NA; v_gene: TRBV7-6; d_gene: NA; j_gene: TRBJ2-5; len: 16; CDR3aa: CASSLAVTGLWETQYF; CDR3nt: TGTGCCAGCAGCTTAGCGGTAACAGGGCTTTGGGAGACCCAGTACTTC
abundance: few; v_gene: TRBV3-1/TRBV3-2; d_gene: TRBD2; j_gene: TRBJ2-5; len: 17; CDR3aa: CASSQDWDSGTQETQYF; CDR3nt: TGTGCCAGCAGCCAAGATTGGGATAGCGGGACCCAAGAGACCCAGTACTTC
abundance: once; v_gene: TRBV19; d_gene: NA; j_gene: TRBJ1-1; len: 15; CDR3aa: CASSMSAAANTEAFF; CDR3nt: TGTGCCAGTAGTATGTCGGCGGCGGCGAACACTGAAGCTTTCTTT
abundance: NA; v_gene: TRBV5-1; d_gene: TRBD1; j_gene: TRBJ1-1; len: 15; CDR3aa: CASSLDGQGNTEAFF; CDR3nt: TGCGCCAGCAGCTTGGATGGACAGGGGAACACTGAAGCTTTCTTT
abundance: NA; v_gene: TRBV9; d_gene: TRBD1; j_gene: TRBJ2-7; len: 16; CDR3aa: CASSPTLPGQGYEQYF; CDR3nt: TGTGCCAGCAGCCCCACCTTGCCGGGACAGGGTTACGAGCAGTACTTC